This entry describes one TCR beta chain. The germline V gene encodes CDR1 KGHSH and CDR2 LQKENI. With 3 bases removed from V and 7 bases from J, the gap between germline ends came to 16 bases. The CDR3 sequence is 14 residues long. The sample originates from a study of blood T cell repertoires in COVID-19. Only in-frame clones appear in the TCRdb table, and some are missing; sequencing was by immunoSEQ multiplex PCR. The table records some 340,000 clones, about 85% of them present only once. Sequencing was carried out using peripheral blood. This sequence was found in a woman under 30 with acute or convalescent COVID-19. The J gene is TRBJ2-7, the V gene TRBV18; possibly TRBD2 for D (6 bases). CDR3 coding DNA: TGTGCCAGCTCACCCGGGACTCGTGACGGGGAGCAGTACTTC. It encodes CASSPGTRDGEQYF.